One and the same sample provided the 22 T cell receptor beta chains below, sequenced in a study of blood T cell repertoires in COVID-19. TCRdb's copy holds only in-frame clones and misses some; the assay was immunoSEQ multiplex PCR. The sample lists about 160,000 clones, about 90% seen once, with roughly 4.8% in the top ten. Sequenced sample: peripheral blood. The receptor set was obtained from a man aged 30 to 39 with COVID-19, enrolled during active disease.

V usage is TRBV5-1 and J usage is TRBJ1-6; D gene uncertain. V was clipped by 2 bases and J by 13 bases, with 13 bases between them. Germline V gene data show CDR1 as SGHRS and CDR2 as YFSETQ. This CDR3 is built from 13 residues. The CDR3 DNA is TGCGCCAGCAGCTTCGCCTCCCCGGGTCCCCTCCACTTT. This encodes CASSFASPGPLHF.

The rearrangement uses TRBV6-5 and TRBJ1-6; D is uncertain. V shed 4 bases and J shed 0 bases, with 10 bases lying between them. The CDR3 has 16 residues. Per germline, CDR1 MNHEY and CDR2 SVGAGI. The CDR3 coding sequence is TGTGCCAGCAGTTTCCGGTCGAGCTCCTATAATTCACCCCTCCACTTT. Translated: CASSFRSSSYNSPLHF.

This rearrangement joins TRBV7-2 to TRBJ2-1; a possible D gene is TRBD2 (6 bases). Germline CDR1 SGHTA, CDR2 FQGNSA. V lost 7 bases and J lost 8, with 21 bases in between. This CDR3 is 15 amino acids long. CDR3 sequence reads: CASTFGGRRVDEQFF. Here the CDR3 DNA reads TGTGCCAGCACCTTCGGTGGCCGGAGGGTCGATGAGCAGTTCTTC.

The chain employs TRBV6-2 or TRBV6-3 and TRBJ2-7; 15 bases line up with TRBD2. V was clipped by 5 bases and J by 0 bases; unmatched bases: 14. Germline-derived CDR1 and CDR2 are MNHEY and SVGEGT. CDR3 length equals 20 residues. Written as DNA, the CDR3 is TGTGCCAGCAGTCAAGACAGGGTTGGGACTAGCGGGAGGATCTCCTACGAGCAGTACTTC. It encodes CASSQDRVGTSGRISYEQYF.

The V gene is TRBV6-5, the J gene TRBJ2-7, with 8 nucleotides matching TRBD1. The CDR3 spans 12 residues. Germline V gives CDR1 MNHEY, CDR2 SVGAGI. V trimming: 10 bases; J trimming: 3 bases; junction bases outside the gene matches: 5. CDR3 in amino acids: CATRGQYYEQYF. The CDR3 DNA reads as TGTGCCACCAGGGGGCAGTACTACGAGCAGTACTTC.

The genes are TRBV5-1 and TRBJ2-5; 8 bases fit TRBD1. The germline gives CDR1 SGHRS, CDR2 YFSETQ. The trim removed 1 base at V and 5 bases at J, leaving 10 bases unmatched. This CDR3 comprises 16 residues. The CDR3 DNA reads TGCGCCAGCAGCTTGAGTCCAGGGGGCAAGATCGAGACCCAGTACTTC. Translating it yields CASSLSPGGKIETQYF. Looking up the rest from reference TRBV5-1 and TRBJ2-5 gives the full variable domain: KAGVTQTPRYLIKTRGQQVTLSCSPISGHRSVSWYQQTPGQGLQFLFEYFSETQRNKGNFPGRFSGRQFSNSRSEMNVSTLELGDSALYLCASSLSPGGKIETQYFGPGTRLLVL.

The rearrangement uses TRBV18 and TRBJ1-5; 7 positions match TRBD1. The CDR3 runs to 14 residues. Trimming took 3 bases from V and 3 from J; bases not matched to a gene: 2. The germline gives CDR1 KGHSH, CDR2 LQKENI. The CDR3 loop reads CASSPTGNNQPQHF. For the CDR3, the DNA is TGTGCCAGCTCACCGACAGGGAACAATCAGCCCCAGCATTTT.

This sequence joins TRBV6-2 or TRBV6-3 and TRBJ1-1; maybe TRBD1 (6 bases). The germline CDR1 and CDR2 sequences are MNHEY and SVGEGT. The V end lost 5 bases, the J end lost 10 bases, and 20 bases lay between the germline ends. This CDR3 has 14 amino acids. CDR3 protein: CASSRNHPGQGAFF. In nucleotides, the CDR3 is TGTGCCAGCAGTAGAAACCACCCGGGACAAGGAGCTTTCTTT.

The chain combines TRBV23-1 with TRBJ1-4; 11 bases are shared with TRBD1. TRBV23-1 counts as an open reading frame of uncertain function. The CDR3 runs to 18 residues. V shed 2 bases, J shed 1 base, and the junction held 6 bases outside the gene matches. DNA of the CDR3: TGCGCCAGCAGTCAAGGCGAGGGACAGGGGGGAACTAATGAAAAACTGTTTTTT. Protein product: CASSQGEGQGGTNEKLFF.

This chain joins TRBV6-2 or TRBV6-3 and TRBJ1-2; D remains ambiguous. Germline CDR1 MNHEY, CDR2 SVGEGT. V was clipped by 5 bases and J by 5 bases, with 15 bases between them. The CDR3 sequence is 14 residues long. This CDR3 reads CASSTETNDYGYTF. In nucleotides, the CDR3 is TGTGCCAGCAGTACCGAGACAAACGATTATGGCTACACCTTC.

The rearrangement uses TRBV7-8 and TRBJ2-1; 7 nucleotides match TRBD2. V shed 1 base and J 3 bases; nucleotides not matched to a gene: 6. The CDR3 extends over 16 amino acids. Germline V lookup: CDR1 SGHVS, CDR2 FQNEAQ. Here the CDR3 reads CASSLVRSSGYNEQFF. CDR3 DNA: TGTGCCAGCAGCTTAGTTCGGTCTAGCGGCTACAATGAGCAGTTCTTC.

This chain joins TRBV9 and TRBJ1-2; D unresolved. In germline, CDR1 is SGDLS, CDR2 YYNGEE. Trimming stripped 4 bases from V and 8 bases from J, with 18 bases between. The CDR3 has 14 amino acids. Here the CDR3 reads CASSSPRGGGGYTF. The CDR3, as DNA: TGTGCCAGCAGCTCCCCAAGAGGAGGAGGCGGCTACACCTTC.

This chain uses TRBV13 with TRBJ1-4, with D tentatively TRBD1 (5 bases). This CDR3 region has 15 residues. CDR1 is PRHDT, CDR2 FYEKMQ, per germline (reference sequence). V was trimmed by 8 bases and J by 2 bases, leaving 15 bases between them. The CDR3 bases are TGTGCCAGCCGCTCAGGGTTTCGGACTAATGAAAAACTGTTTTTT. Translating it yields CASRSGFRTNEKLFF.

The CDR3 loop is CASSFIDRAYEQYF. Here the CDR3 DNA reads TGTGCCAGCAGTTTTATTGACAGGGCCTACGAGCAGTACTTC. V gene TRBV27 combines with J gene TRBJ2-7; 7 positions match TRBD1. J was trimmed by 2 bases and V by 3 bases; bases with no gene match: 4. In germline, CDR1 is MNHEY, CDR2 SMNVEV (reference sequence). The CDR3 sequence is 14 residues long.

This chain connects TRBV5-5 to TRBJ1-1; D is ambiguous. This CDR3 contains 11 residues. Trimming took off 5 bases at V and 4 bases at J, with 6 bases between the two ends. Germline V gene sequence: CDR1 SGHKS, CDR2 YYEKEE (reference sequence). This CDR3 is CASRRGTEAFF. CDR3 DNA: TGTGCCAGCAGACGAGGCACTGAAGCTTTCTTT.

This chain connects TRBV7-3 to TRBJ1-1; no firm D call. Trimming took off 1 base at V and 3 bases at J, with 6 bases between the two ends. Germline values: CDR1 SGHTA, CDR2 FQGTGA. The CDR3 is made up of 13 amino acids. CDR3 sequence: CASSLIRDTEAFF. As DNA, the CDR3 is TGTGCCAGCAGCTTAATCCGGGACACTGAAGCTTTCTTT.

The chain links TRBV7-9 to TRBJ1-6; perhaps TRBD1 as D (6 bases). Between the trimmed V and J ends, which lost 8 bases and 0 bases, there was a span of 11 bases. This CDR3 contains 15 residues. Germline values: CDR1 SEHNR, CDR2 FQNEAQ (reference sequence). The chain's CDR3 is CASGGASSYNSPLHF. In nucleotides, the CDR3 is TGTGCCAGCGGGGGGGCGAGCTCCTATAATTCACCCCTCCACTTT. Supplemented by reference TRBV7-9 and TRBJ1-6, the full variable domain reads DTGVSQNPRHKITKRGQNVTFRCDPISEHNRLYWYRQTLGQGPEFLTYFQNEAQLEKSRLLSDRFSAERPKGSFSTLEIQRTEQGDSAMYLCASGGASSYNSPLHFGNGTRLTVT.

The rearrangement joins TRBV5-6 to TRBJ2-7, with D maybe TRBD1 (6 bases). Germline values: CDR1 SGHDT, CDR2 YYEEEE. CDR3 length: 13 amino acids. V lost 1 base, J lost 9 bases, and 14 bases lay in between. In nucleotides, the CDR3 is TGTGCCAGCAGCTTGCGAGGACAGTCAGGGCAGTACTTC. Protein sequence: CASSLRGQSGQYF.

The chain couples TRBV3-1 (or the pseudogene TRBV3-2) to TRBJ1-2; weak D call: TRBD1 (6 bases). This CDR3 spans 13 amino acids. In germline, CDR1 is LGHDT, CDR2 YNNKEL (reference sequence). Trimming took off 6 bases at V and 7 bases at J, with 15 bases between the two ends. The DNA for the CDR3 is TGTGCCAGCAGTCGGGGGGCTAGTTCTGGCTACACCTTC. Protein: CASSRGASSGYTF.

The rearrangement links TRBV11-2 to TRBJ2-7; TRBD2 matches at 8 bases. The CDR3 is 16 amino acids. V shed 5 bases, J shed 0 bases, and the junction held 9 bases outside the gene matches. Germline CDR1 and CDR2: SGHAT and FQNNGV. CDR3 sequence reads: CASSRPGGGPSYEQYF. CDR3 nucleotide sequence: TGTGCCAGCAGCCGACCTGGCGGGGGGCCCTCCTACGAGCAGTACTTC.

V usage is TRBV7-9 and J usage is TRBJ2-3; no clear D. The CDR3 has 12 amino acids. Germline V gene sequence: CDR1 SEHNR, CDR2 FQNEAQ (reference sequence). The germline V and J ends were trimmed by 6 bases and 4 bases, with 8 bases remaining between them. CDR3 sequence reads: CASSPAADTQYF. CDR3 coding DNA: TGTGCCAGCAGTCCCGCGGCAGATACGCAGTATTTT.

This clone was observed once. For the CDR3, the DNA is TGCAGTGCAGGGGCAAACACTGAAGCTTTCTTT. Its protein is CSAGANTEAFF. The rearrangement joins TRBV20-1 to TRBJ1-1, with D tentatively TRBD1 (5 bases). Germline V gene lookup returns CDR1 DFQATT and CDR2 SNEGSKA (reference sequence). V gave up 6 bases and J gave up 2 bases, with 7 bases separating them. This CDR3 is built from 11 residues.